This T cell receptor (beta chain) was observed in a study of regulatory and conventional T cells in RAG deficiency. Regulatory T cells were sorted from blood as CD4+ CD25-high CD127-low cells. Study-level findings and limits: Shannon entropy was markedly lower and Simpson indices higher in RAG-deficient patients than control T-cell subsets.

Worth noting for this clone: The antigen is undetermined.

The germline V gene encodes CDR1 LGHNA and CDR2 YNFKEQ. The CDR3 spans 14 residues. The ends were cut back, 1 base at V and 2 bases at J, with 5 bases in the middle. Only in-frame clones appear in the TCRdb table, and some are missing; sequencing was by immunoSEQ multiplex PCR. Of roughly 20,000 clones listed, roughly 86% are singletons. The sample was also reused in another study, on regulatory T cells. Per that study: Amplification used 52 TRBV primers and 13 TRBJ primers.

The sequenced sample was Tregs sorted from blood. This clonotype originated in a human donor in good health. V is TRBV4-2 and J is TRBJ1-4; unclear D gene. CDR3 coding DNA: TGTGCCAGCAGCCAAGTGGGGACTAATGAAAAACTGTTTTTT. It codes for CASSQVGTNEKLFF.